A selection of T cell receptor beta chains follows, all from one sample in a study of T cell changes during pregnancy in multiple sclerosis. The table came from immunoSEQ multiplex PCR; TCRdb's copy has only in-frame clones and leaves some out. The data show approximately 40,000 clones, 80% to 95% seen once. Material: CD4+ T cells from peripheral blood mononuclear cells, obtained before pregnancy. The receptors come from a female donor with multiple sclerosis, enrolled in a pregnancy study. The CDR3 runs from the conserved cysteine through the conserved F or W. Fields, in order: V gene, J gene, clone size, D gene, CDR3 protein, CDR3 DNA. D genes are given only for firm matches. The size of a clone is reported for some rows only, either as once, few or many, or as a class for expanded clones.

v_call: TRBV9
j_call: TRBJ1-2
clone_size: NA
d_call: TRBD1
cdr3_aa: CASSVGGTGAHYGYTF
cdr3_nt: TGTGCCAGCAGCGTAGGGGGGACAGGAGCCCACTATGGCTACACCTTC

v_call: TRBV11-2
j_call: TRBJ2-7
clone_size: NA
d_call: NA
cdr3_aa: CASSLVVRAGYEQYF
cdr3_nt: TGTGCCAGCAGCTTAGTAGTCAGGGCAGGTTACGAGCAGTACTTC

v_call: TRBV28
j_call: TRBJ1-5
clone_size: once
d_call: TRBD1
cdr3_aa: CASSSGQGRSQPQHF
cdr3_nt: TGTGCCAGCAGTTCCGGACAGGGGAGAAGTCAGCCCCAGCATTTT

v_call: TRBV2
j_call: TRBJ2-7
clone_size: NA
d_call: NA
cdr3_aa: CASRPDTSYEQYF
cdr3_nt: TGTGCCAGCAGGCCGGACACCTCCTACGAGCAGTACTTC

v_call: TRBV19
j_call: TRBJ1-2
clone_size: few
d_call: TRBD1
cdr3_aa: CASRDRGEVYGYTF
cdr3_nt: TGTGCCAGTCGGGACAGGGGAGAGGTCTATGGCTACACCTTC

v_call: TRBV29-1
j_call: TRBJ1-3
clone_size: NA
d_call: NA
cdr3_aa: CSATSGVYSGNTIYF
cdr3_nt: TGCAGCGCCACATCAGGCGTCTACTCTGGAAACACCATATATTTT

v_call: TRBV19
j_call: TRBJ1-1
clone_size: NA
d_call: NA
cdr3_aa: CASRESLSGGIGMNTEAFF
cdr3_nt: TGTGCCAGTAGAGAGTCTTTAAGCGGAGGGATTGGCATGAACACTGAAGCTTTCTTT

v_call: TRBV10-3
j_call: TRBJ1-4
clone_size: NA
d_call: NA
cdr3_aa: CAISENSEKLFF
cdr3_nt: TGTGCCATCAGTGAGAACAGTGAAAAACTGTTTTTT

v_call: TRBV5-8
j_call: TRBJ2-7
clone_size: NA
d_call: TRBD1
cdr3_aa: CASAPLPGQNLWEQYF
cdr3_nt: TGTGCCAGCGCTCCCCTCCCGGGACAGAACCTTTGGGAGCAGTACTTC

v_call: TRBV5-1
j_call: TRBJ2-7
clone_size: NA
d_call: NA
cdr3_aa: CASSPQGGGIYEQYF
cdr3_nt: TGCGCCAGCAGCCCCCAAGGGGGTGGGATCTACGAGCAGTACTTC

v_call: TRBV2
j_call: TRBJ1-5
clone_size: once
d_call: TRBD1
cdr3_aa: CASYRGGNQPQHF
cdr3_nt: TGTGCCAGCTACAGGGGAGGCAATCAGCCCCAGCATTTT